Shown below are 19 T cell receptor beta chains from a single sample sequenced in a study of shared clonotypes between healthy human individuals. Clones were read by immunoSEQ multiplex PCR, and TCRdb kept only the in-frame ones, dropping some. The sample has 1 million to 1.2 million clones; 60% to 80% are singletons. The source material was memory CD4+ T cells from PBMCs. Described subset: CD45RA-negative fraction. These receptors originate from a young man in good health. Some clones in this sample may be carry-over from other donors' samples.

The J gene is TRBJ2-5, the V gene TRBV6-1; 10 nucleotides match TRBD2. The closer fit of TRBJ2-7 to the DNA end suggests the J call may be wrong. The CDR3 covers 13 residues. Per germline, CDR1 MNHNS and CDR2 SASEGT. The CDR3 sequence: CASGTSETYEQYF. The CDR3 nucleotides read TGTGCCAGCGGGACTAGCGAAACCTACGAGCAGTACTTC.

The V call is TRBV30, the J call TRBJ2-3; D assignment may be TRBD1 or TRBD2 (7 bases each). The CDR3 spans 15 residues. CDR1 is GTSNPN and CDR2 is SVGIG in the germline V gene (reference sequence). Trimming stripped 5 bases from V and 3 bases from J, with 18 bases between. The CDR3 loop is CAWATAGGGTDTQYF. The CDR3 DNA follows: TGTGCCTGGGCCACCGCAGGGGGAGGGACAGATACGCAGTATTTT. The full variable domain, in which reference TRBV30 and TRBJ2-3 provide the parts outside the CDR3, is SQTIHQWPATLVQPVGSPLSLECTVEGTSNPNLYWYRQAAGRGLQLLFYSVGIGQISSEVPQNLSASRPQDRQFILSSKKLLLSDSGFYLCAWATAGGGTDTQYFGPGTRLTVL.

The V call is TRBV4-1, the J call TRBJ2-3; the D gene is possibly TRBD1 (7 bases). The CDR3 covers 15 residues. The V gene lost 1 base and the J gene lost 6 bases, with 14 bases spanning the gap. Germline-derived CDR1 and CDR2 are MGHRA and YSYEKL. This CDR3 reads CASSQVGRGDDTQYF. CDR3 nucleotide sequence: TGCGCCAGCAGCCAAGTGGGCAGGGGGGATGATACGCAGTATTTT.

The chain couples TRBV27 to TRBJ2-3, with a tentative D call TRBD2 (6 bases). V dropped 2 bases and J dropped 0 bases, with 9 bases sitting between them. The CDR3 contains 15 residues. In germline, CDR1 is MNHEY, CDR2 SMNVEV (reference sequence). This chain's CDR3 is CASSLAGFSTDTQYF. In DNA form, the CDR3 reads TGTGCCAGCAGTTTAGCGGGGTTTAGCACAGATACGCAGTATTTT.

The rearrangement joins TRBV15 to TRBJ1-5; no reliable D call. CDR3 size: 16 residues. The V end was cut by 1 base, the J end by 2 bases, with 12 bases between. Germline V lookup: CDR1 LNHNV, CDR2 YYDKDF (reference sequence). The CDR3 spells CATSRVVTLGNQPQHF. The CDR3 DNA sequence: TGTGCCACCAGCAGAGTGGTGACCCTCGGCAATCAGCCCCAGCATTTT.

The CDR3 sequence: CASSFSAGTEQYF. The DNA of the CDR3 is TGTGCCAGCAGCTTTTCTGCGGGAACCGAGCAGTACTTC. The rearrangement links TRBV7-3 to TRBJ2-7, with a tentative D call TRBD2 (6 bases). Per germline, CDR1 SGHTA and CDR2 FQGTGA. Trimming took 3 bases from V and 6 from J, leaving 12 bases between them. The CDR3 consists of 13 residues.

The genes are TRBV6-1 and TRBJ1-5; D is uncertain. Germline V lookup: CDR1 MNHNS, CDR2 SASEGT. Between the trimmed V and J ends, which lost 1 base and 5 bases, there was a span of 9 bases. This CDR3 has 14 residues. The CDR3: CASSEVNVDQPQHF. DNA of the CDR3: TGTGCCAGCAGTGAAGTTAACGTTGATCAGCCCCAGCATTTT.

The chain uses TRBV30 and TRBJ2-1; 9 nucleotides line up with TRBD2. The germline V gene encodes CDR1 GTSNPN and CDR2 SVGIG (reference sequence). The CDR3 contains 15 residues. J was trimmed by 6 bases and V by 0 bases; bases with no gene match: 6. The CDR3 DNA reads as TGTGCCTGGAGTGTATCGACTAGCGGTCGCAATGAGCAGTTCTTC. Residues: CAWSVSTSGRNEQFF.

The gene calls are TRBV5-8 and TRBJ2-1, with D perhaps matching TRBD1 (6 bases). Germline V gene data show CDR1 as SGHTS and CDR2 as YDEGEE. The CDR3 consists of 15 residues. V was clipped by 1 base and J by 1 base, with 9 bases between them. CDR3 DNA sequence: TGTGCCAGCAGCTTGAGGGGGATGTCCTACAATGAGCAGTTCTTC. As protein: CASSLRGMSYNEQFF.

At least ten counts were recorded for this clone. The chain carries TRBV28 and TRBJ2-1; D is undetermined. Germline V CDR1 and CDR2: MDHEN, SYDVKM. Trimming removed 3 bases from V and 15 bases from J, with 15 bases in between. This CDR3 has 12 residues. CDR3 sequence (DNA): TGTGCCAGCAGTTTCACCAGACTTAGCATGTTCTTC. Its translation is CASSFTRLSMFF.

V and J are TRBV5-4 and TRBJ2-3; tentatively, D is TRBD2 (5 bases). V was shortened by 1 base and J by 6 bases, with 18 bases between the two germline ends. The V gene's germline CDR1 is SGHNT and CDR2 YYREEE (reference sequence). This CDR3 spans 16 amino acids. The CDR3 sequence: CASSLKTAGRGDTQYF. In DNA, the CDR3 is TGTGCCAGCAGCTTGAAGACGGCGGGTCGCGGGGATACGCAGTATTTT.

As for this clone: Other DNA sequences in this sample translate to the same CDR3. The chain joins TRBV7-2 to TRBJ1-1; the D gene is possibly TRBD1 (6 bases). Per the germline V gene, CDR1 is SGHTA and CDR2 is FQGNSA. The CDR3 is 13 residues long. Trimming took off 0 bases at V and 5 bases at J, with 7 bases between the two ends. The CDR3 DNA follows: TGTGCCAGCAGCTTAGCGAGGGGGACTGAAGCTTTCTTT. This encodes CASSLARGTEAFF.

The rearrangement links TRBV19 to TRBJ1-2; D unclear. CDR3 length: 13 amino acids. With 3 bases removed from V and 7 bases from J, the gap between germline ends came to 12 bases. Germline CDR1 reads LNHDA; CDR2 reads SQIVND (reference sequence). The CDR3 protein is CASSIEGLSGYTF. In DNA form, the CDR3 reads TGTGCCAGTAGTATTGAAGGGTTAAGTGGCTACACCTTC.

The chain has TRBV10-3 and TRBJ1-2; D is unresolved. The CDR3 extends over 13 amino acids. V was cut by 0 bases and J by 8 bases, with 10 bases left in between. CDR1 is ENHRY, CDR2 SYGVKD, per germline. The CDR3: CAISESMLQGYTF. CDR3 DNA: TGTGCCATCAGTGAGTCTATGTTGCAGGGCTACACCTTC.

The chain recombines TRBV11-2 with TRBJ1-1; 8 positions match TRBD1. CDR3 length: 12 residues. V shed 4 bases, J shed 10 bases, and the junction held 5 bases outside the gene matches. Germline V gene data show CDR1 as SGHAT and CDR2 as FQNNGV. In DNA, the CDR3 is TGTGCCAGCAGCTCGACAGGGGTGGGAGCTTTCTTT. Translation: CASSSTGVGAFF.

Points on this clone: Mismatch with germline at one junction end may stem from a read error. This chain's CDR3 is CASSPGGLQHYGQYF. CDR3 in DNA: TGTGCCAGCAGCCCTGGGGGGCTCCAACACTACGGGCAGTACTTC. The chain employs TRBV7-2 and TRBJ2-7, with D possibly called TRBD1 or TRBD2 (6 bases each). There are 15 residues in the CDR3. Germline-derived CDR1 and CDR2 are SGHTA and FQGNSA.

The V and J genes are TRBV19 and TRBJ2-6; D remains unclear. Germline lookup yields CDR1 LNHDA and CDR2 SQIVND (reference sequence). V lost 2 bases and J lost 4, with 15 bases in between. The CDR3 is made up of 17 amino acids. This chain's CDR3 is CASSILRTGGGANVLTF. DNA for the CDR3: TGTGCCAGTAGTATATTACGGACGGGCGGCGGGGCCAACGTCCTGACTTTC.

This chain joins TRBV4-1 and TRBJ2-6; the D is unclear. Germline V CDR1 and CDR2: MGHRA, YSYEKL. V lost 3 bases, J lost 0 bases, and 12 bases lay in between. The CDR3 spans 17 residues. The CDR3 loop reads CASSHKDGNSGANVLTF. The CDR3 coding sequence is TGCGCCAGCAGCCATAAGGACGGAAACTCTGGGGCCAACGTCCTGACTTTC.

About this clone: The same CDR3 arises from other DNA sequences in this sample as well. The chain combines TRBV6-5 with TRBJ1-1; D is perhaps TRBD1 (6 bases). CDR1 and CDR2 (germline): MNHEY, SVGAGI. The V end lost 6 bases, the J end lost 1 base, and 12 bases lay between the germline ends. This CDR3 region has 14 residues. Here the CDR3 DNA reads TGTGCCAGCAGGCCCGGGACAAGGAACACTGAAGCTTTCTTT. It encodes CASRPGTRNTEAFF.